This T cell receptor beta chain is from a study of blood T cell repertoires in COVID-19. Looking at the study overall: The samples span acute and convalescent COVID-19 from the United States, Italy and Spain. From T cells, B-cell-depleted T cells, or PBMCs came the material, which was cDNA or gDNA.

A single count supports this clone. The CDR3 runs to 16 residues. The germline V and J ends were trimmed by 3 bases and 6 bases, with 18 bases remaining between them. Germline CDR1 SGDLS, CDR2 YYNGEE. Here immunoSEQ multiplex PCR was the method, and the copy in TCRdb shows in-frame clones only, minus some. The sample includes a few hundred thousand clones, about 90% of them seen just once. J is TRBJ2-2 and V is TRBV9; tentatively, D is TRBD1 (6 bases). The sample comprised peripheral blood. The TCR sequence derives from a woman between 45 and 65 years old with acute or convalescent COVID-19. The chain's CDR3 is CASSDEQGGSSGELFF. CDR3 DNA: TGTGCCAGCAGCGACGAACAGGGCGGGTCATCCGGGGAGCTGTTTTTT.